Below are 8 T cell receptor beta chains sequenced from a single sample in a study of T-cell memory formation after mild COVID-19. MiXCR, run by TCRdb on the 5' RACE reads, gives a single entry per CDR3 protein. The sample contains about 560,000 distinct CDR3 sequences, under 20% of which appear only once. The material sequenced was PBMCs or a T cell subset sorted from them (not recorded which). All receptors come from an adult woman who had mild COVID-19 (a few samples of this study predate the infection). Cell type and time point are not known.

This clonotype was seen a handful of times. The J gene is TRBJ2-3, the V gene TRBV30; D uncertain. Between the trimmed V and J ends, which lost 2 bases and 4 bases, there was a span of 7 bases. CDR1 is GTSNPN and CDR2 is SVGIG in the germline V gene (reference sequence). The CDR3 is made up of 12 amino acids. The CDR3 DNA reads TGTGCCTGGAGTCATAACGCAGATACGCAGTATTTT. Amino acid sequence: CAWSHNADTQYF. Variable domain in full (rest from reference TRBV30 and TRBJ2-3): SQTIHQWPATLVQPVGSPLSLECTVEGTSNPNLYWYRQAAGRGLQLLFYSVGIGQISSEVPQNLSASRPQDRQFILSSKKLLLSDSGFYLCAWSHNADTQYFGPGTRLTVL.

The chain recombines TRBV4-1 with TRBJ2-3, with 11 bases lining up with TRBD2. This CDR3 is built from 18 residues. Germline trimming cut 1 base from V and 4 bases from J; bases unmatched to any gene: 10. Germline CDR1 is MGHRA and CDR2 is YSYEKL. This chain's CDR3 is CASSQVGVGLAESDTQYF. DNA for the CDR3: TGCGCCAGCAGCCAAGTGGGGGTGGGACTAGCGGAATCAGATACGCAGTATTTT.

The rearrangement uses TRBV19 and TRBJ1-1; 10 bases are a match to TRBD1. The germline V gene encodes CDR1 LNHDA and CDR2 SQIVND (reference sequence). This CDR3 has 14 residues. The V segment lost 6 bases and the J segment 4 bases; nucleotides outside the gene matches: 5. For the CDR3, the DNA is TGTGCCAGTAGCGGACAGGGGGGAAGCACTGAAGCTTTCTTT. Its protein product is CASSGQGGSTEAFF. Complete variable domain (other parts from reference TRBV19 and TRBJ1-1): DGGITQSPKYLFRKEGQNVTLSCEQNLNHDAMYWYRQDPGQGLRLIYYSQIVNDFQKGDIAEGYSVSREKKESFPLTVTSAQKNPTAFYLCASSGQGGSTEAFFGQGTRLTVV.

This clonotype has more than one count but fewer than ten. Germline is not matched at one junction end, which may reflect a read error. The chain couples TRBV6-2 or TRBV6-3 to TRBJ2-2, with TRBD2 identical over 7 bases. The CDR3 has 15 amino acids. The germline CDR1 and CDR2 sequences are MNHEY and SVGEGT. CDR3 sequence: CATSRLASGTGELFF. The CDR3 DNA reads as TGTGCCACCAGTCGACTAGCCTCGGGCACCGGGGAGCTGTTTTTT.

The chain uses TRBV7-2 and TRBJ2-1; TRBD2 aligns across 9 bases. The germline gives CDR1 SGHTA, CDR2 FQGNSA. The CDR3 extends over 17 amino acids. V dropped 5 bases and J dropped 4; count of bases not matched to a gene: 12. CDR3 region: CASSPPVAGGPYNEQFF. The CDR3, as DNA: TGTGCCAGCAGCCCCCCGGTGGCGGGAGGGCCTTACAATGAGCAGTTCTTC. The whole variable domain, remainder taken from reference TRBV7-2 and TRBJ2-1, is GAGVSQSPSNKVTEKGKDVELRCDPISGHTALYWYRQSLGQGLEFLIYFQGNSAPDKSGLPSDRFSAERTGGSVSTLTIQRTQQEDSAVYLCASSPPVAGGPYNEQFFGPGTRLTVL.

This clonotype was found many times. This chain connects TRBV12-3 or TRBV12-4 to TRBJ2-7; TRBD1 matches at 8 bases. There are 14 residues in the CDR3. With V trimmed by 4 bases and J by 4 bases, 6 bases remained unmatched. CDR3 sequence: CASSWGTGGYEQYF. The DNA of the CDR3 is TGTGCCAGCAGTTGGGGGACAGGTGGTTACGAGCAGTACTTC.

For the CDR3, the DNA is TGTGCCAGCAGGGCGGGACCCCGGGTTTACAATGAGCAGTTCTTC. It codes for CASRAGPRVYNEQFF. V gene TRBV28 combines with J gene TRBJ2-1; D may be TRBD2 (6 bases). Germline CDR1 and CDR2: MDHEN and SYDVKM. The CDR3 totals 15 residues. The germline V and J ends were trimmed by 6 bases and 4 bases, with 16 bases remaining between them.

The V call is TRBV4-1, the J call TRBJ2-7; weak D call: TRBD1 (6 bases). Between the trimmed V and J ends, which lost 4 bases and 0 bases, there was a span of 16 bases. This CDR3 is 16 amino acids long. Germline loops: CDR1 MGHRA, CDR2 YSYEKL. The chain's CDR3 is CASSLVIGRGSYEQYF. In nucleotides, the CDR3 is TGCGCCAGCAGCCTTGTAATCGGCAGGGGCTCCTACGAGCAGTACTTC.